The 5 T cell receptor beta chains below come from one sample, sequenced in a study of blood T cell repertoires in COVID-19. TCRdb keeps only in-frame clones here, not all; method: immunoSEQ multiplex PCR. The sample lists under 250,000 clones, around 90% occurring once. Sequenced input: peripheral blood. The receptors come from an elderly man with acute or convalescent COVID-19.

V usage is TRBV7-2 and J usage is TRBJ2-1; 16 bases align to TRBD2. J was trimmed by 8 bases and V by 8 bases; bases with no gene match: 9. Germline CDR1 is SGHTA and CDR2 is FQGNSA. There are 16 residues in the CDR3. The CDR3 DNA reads TGTGCCAGCGGGACTAGCGGGAGGGCCGTAAGGGATGAGCAGTTCTTC. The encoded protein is CASGTSGRAVRDEQFF.

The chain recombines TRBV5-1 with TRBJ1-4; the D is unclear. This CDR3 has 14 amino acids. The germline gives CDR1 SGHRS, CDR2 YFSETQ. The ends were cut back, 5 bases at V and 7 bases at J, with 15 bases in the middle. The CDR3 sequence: CASSISHGSEKLFF. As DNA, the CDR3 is TGCGCCAGCAGTATAAGCCACGGGAGTGAAAAACTGTTTTTT.

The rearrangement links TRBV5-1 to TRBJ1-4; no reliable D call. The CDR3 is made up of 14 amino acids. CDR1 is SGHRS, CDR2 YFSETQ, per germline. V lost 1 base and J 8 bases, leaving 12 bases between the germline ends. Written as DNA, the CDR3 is TGCGCCAGCAGCTTGCGCGGCGGAGAGGAAAAACTGTTTTTT. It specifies CASSLRGGEEKLFF. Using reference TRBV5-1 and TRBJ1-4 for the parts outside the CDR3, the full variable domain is KAGVTQTPRYLIKTRGQQVTLSCSPISGHRSVSWYQQTPGQGLQFLFEYFSETQRNKGNFPGRFSGRQFSNSRSEMNVSTLELGDSALYLCASSLRGGEEKLFFGSGTQLSVL.

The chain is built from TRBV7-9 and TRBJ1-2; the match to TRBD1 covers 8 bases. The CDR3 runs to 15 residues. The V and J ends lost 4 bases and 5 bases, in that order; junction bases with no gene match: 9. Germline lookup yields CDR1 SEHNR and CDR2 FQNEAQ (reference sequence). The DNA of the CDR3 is TGTGCCAGCAGCTCGGGCAGGGGGCTCGGTTATGGCTACACCTTC. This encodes CASSSGRGLGYGYTF.

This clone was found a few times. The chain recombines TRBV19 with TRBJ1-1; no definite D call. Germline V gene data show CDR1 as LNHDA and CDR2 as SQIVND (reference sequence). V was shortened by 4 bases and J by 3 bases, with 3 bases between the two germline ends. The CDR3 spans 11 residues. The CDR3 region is CASSTYTEAFF. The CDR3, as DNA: TGTGCCAGTAGTACGTACACTGAAGCTTTCTTT.